The 29 T cell receptor beta chains reported below all come from one sample, sequenced in a study of blood T cell repertoires in COVID-19. Generated by immunoSEQ multiplex PCR, the TCRdb table keeps only in-frame clones and is missing some. The sample records about 85,000 clones, roughly four fifths being singletons. Input material: peripheral blood. These receptor sequences come from a woman older than 75 with acute or convalescent COVID-19.

This rearrangement joins TRBV6-1 to TRBJ1-5, with D unresolved. In germline, CDR1 is MNHNS, CDR2 SASEGT. Trimming removed 0 bases from V and 6 bases from J, with 12 bases in between. The CDR3 totals 15 residues. The CDR3, as DNA: TGTGCCAGCAGTGAAGCAACTAGATTTAGTCAGCCCCAGCATTTT. Its translation is CASSEATRFSQPQHF.

This clone came up a few times. The J gene is TRBJ1-6, the V gene TRBV6-5; 8 bases line up with TRBD1. Trimming at V came to 0 bases and at J to 7 bases, leaving 5 bases not matched to a gene. Germline assignment: CDR1 MNHEY and CDR2 SVGAGI. The CDR3 is 16 amino acids. The CDR3 DNA is TGTGCCAGCAGTTACTCGGCAGGGGGCAGGAATTCACCCCTCCACTTT. It codes for CASSYSAGGRNSPLHF.

In its sample, this clone was seen once. The rearrangement joins TRBV7-2 to TRBJ2-1, with 8 bases lining up with TRBD1. The V gene end was trimmed by 2 bases and the J gene end by 8 bases; junction bases not matched to a gene: 8. CDR1 is SGHTA, CDR2 FQGNSA, per germline. This CDR3 comprises 15 residues. CDR3 sequence: CASSLFDRGMDEQFF. Written as DNA, the CDR3 is TGTGCCAGCAGCTTATTCGACAGGGGTATGGATGAGCAGTTCTTC.

The V call is TRBV5-6, the J call TRBJ2-5; D not certain. The CDR3 totals 15 residues. The V and J ends lost 0 bases and 2 bases respectively, with 11 bases between them. Looked up from germline, CDR1 is SGHDT and CDR2 is YYEEEE. The CDR3 protein is CASSLVPGSQETQYF. The CDR3 DNA sequence: TGTGCCAGCAGCTTGGTTCCCGGGTCACAAGAGACCCAGTACTTC.

The chain combines TRBV7-9 with TRBJ1-1; possibly TRBD1 for D (6 bases). From germline, CDR1 is SEHNR and CDR2 FQNEAQ (reference sequence). Trimming removed 6 bases from V and 5 bases from J, with 13 bases in between. The CDR3 has 13 amino acids. The CDR3 reads CASSYTGNTEAFF. The CDR3 nucleotides are TGTGCCAGCAGTTACACAGGGAATACTGAAGCTTTCTTT.

The chain has TRBV27 and TRBJ2-1, with D maybe TRBD2 (6 bases). The germline V gene encodes CDR1 MNHEY and CDR2 SMNVEV (reference sequence). Between the trimmed V and J ends, which lost 3 bases and 9 bases, there was a span of 30 bases. This CDR3 has 19 amino acids. CDR3 nucleotide sequence: TGTGCCAGCAGTTTCGGAGCCTCTTCTTTAGGGACTGGCTTTGGTGAGCAGTTCTTC. It encodes CASSFGASSLGTGFGEQFF.

The chain combines TRBV7-9 with TRBJ1-4; unclear D gene. Germline loops: CDR1 SEHNR, CDR2 FQNEAQ (reference sequence). The CDR3 is 14 residues long. V dropped 1 base and J dropped 8 bases, with 11 bases sitting between them. CDR3 nucleotide sequence: TGTGCCAGCAGCTTAGGCACCCTAGGAGAAAAACTGTTTTTT. Amino acid sequence: CASSLGTLGEKLFF.

Here the CDR3 DNA reads TGTGCCAGCAGCAAAGCCGGGACTAGCGTAGCCTACGAGCAGTACTTC. It yields the protein CASSKAGTSVAYEQYF. The J gene is TRBJ2-7, the V gene TRBV5-4; TRBD2 agrees at 10 bases. Germline V gives CDR1 SGHNT, CDR2 YYREEE (reference sequence). V shed 4 bases and J 2 bases; nucleotides not matched to a gene: 9. The CDR3 runs 16 residues.

The V and J genes are TRBV11-2 and TRBJ2-3, with D perhaps matching TRBD1 (5 bases). The CDR3 is 15 residues long. Trimming stripped 1 base from V and 5 bases from J, with 13 bases between. Per the germline V gene, CDR1 is SGHAT and CDR2 is FQNNGV. The CDR3 here is CASSLGTISGDTQYF. DNA of the CDR3: TGTGCCAGCAGCTTAGGGACAATAAGTGGAGATACGCAGTATTTT.

The rearrangement links TRBV6-5 to TRBJ2-7; D is possibly TRBD2 (5 bases). Trimming shortened V by 0 bases and J by 4 bases, and 16 bases separated the two germline ends. The germline V gene has CDR1 MNHEY and CDR2 SVGAGI. This CDR3 is built from 16 residues. The CDR3 DNA reads as TGTGCCAGCAGTTACTCGCAAGCGCTCGGCGGGTACGAGCAGTACTTC. Its translation: CASSYSQALGGYEQYF.

This clone was counted between two and nine times. The rearrangement joins TRBV6-6 to TRBJ2-7; D perhaps matches TRBD2 (5 bases). The germline V gene encodes CDR1 MNHNY and CDR2 SVGAGI (reference sequence). The V and J ends lost 6 bases and 2 bases respectively, with 17 bases between them. The CDR3 has 15 amino acids. CDR3 protein: CASRAADREPYEQYF. Written as DNA, the CDR3 is TGTGCCAGCAGGGCGGCGGATAGGGAGCCCTACGAGCAGTACTTC.

The chain combines TRBV5-4 with TRBJ1-1, with D unresolved. Germline loops: CDR1 SGHNT, CDR2 YYREEE (reference sequence). This CDR3 has 14 amino acids. V dropped 0 bases and J dropped 2 bases, with 8 bases sitting between them. CDR3 region: CASSLGEENTEAFF. In DNA, the CDR3 is TGTGCCAGCAGCTTGGGGGAGGAAAACACTGAAGCTTTCTTT.

The chain couples TRBV4-1 to TRBJ2-2; possibly TRBD1 for D (6 bases). The length of the CDR3 is 16 residues. CDR1 is MGHRA and CDR2 is YSYEKL in the germline V gene. Trimming took 1 base from V and 7 from J, leaving 16 bases between them. The CDR3: CASSQAGTPRVGELFF. As DNA, the CDR3 is TGCGCCAGCAGCCAAGCCGGGACACCAAGAGTCGGGGAGCTGTTTTTT.

This rearrangement joins TRBV6-1 to TRBJ1-3; D is possibly TRBD1 (5 bases). Germline assignment: CDR1 MNHNS and CDR2 SASEGT. V dropped 5 bases and J dropped 0 bases, with 11 bases sitting between them. This CDR3 has 15 amino acids. The CDR3 DNA follows: TGTGCCAGCAGTCAGGACACTTCCTCTGGAAACACCATATATTTT. It yields the protein CASSQDTSSGNTIYF.

Regarding this clone: Other DNA sequences from this sample encode an identical CDR3 as well. V and J are TRBV6-6 and TRBJ1-2; D unresolved. The CDR3 length is 13 residues. V was shortened by 0 bases and J by 8 bases, with 10 bases between the two germline ends. Germline CDR1 is MNHNY and CDR2 is SVGAGI (reference sequence). DNA of the CDR3: TGTGCCAGCAGTTACTCCTCGGGAGAAGGCTACACCTTC. The encoded protein is CASSYSSGEGYTF.

V gene TRBV27 combines with J gene TRBJ1-3, with D uncertain. There are 17 residues in the CDR3. Germline values: CDR1 MNHEY, CDR2 SMNVEV (reference sequence). V was pared by 0 bases and J by 0 bases, with 12 bases between. The CDR3 loop reads CASSLSFPRDSGNTIYF. The CDR3 coding sequence is TGTGCCAGCAGTTTATCTTTTCCCCGGGACTCTGGAAACACCATATATTTT.

This chain links TRBV12-3 or TRBV12-4 with TRBJ2-3; TRBD2 might be the D (5 bases). The V end lost 6 bases, the J end lost 5 bases, and 12 bases lay between the germline ends. The CDR3 runs 13 residues. The CDR3 here is CASSERRLDTQYF. The CDR3 DNA follows: TGTGCCAGCAGCGAGCGGAGATTAGATACGCAGTATTTT.

The J gene is TRBJ1-6, the V gene TRBV6-5; 7 bases match TRBD1. The CDR3 consists of 14 residues. Germline trimming cut 6 bases from V and 5 bases from J; bases unmatched to any gene: 4. CDR1 is MNHEY, CDR2 SVGAGI, per germline. CDR3 sequence: CASRAGTDNSPLHF. The CDR3 DNA reads as TGTGCCAGCAGGGCCGGGACAGATAATTCACCCCTCCACTTT.

The chain uses TRBV7-2 and TRBJ2-3; 8 positions match TRBD1. The junction had 5 bases not matched to a gene; V was cut back by 0 bases and J by 3 bases. The length of the CDR3 is 16 residues. The germline gives CDR1 SGHTA, CDR2 FQGNSA. In DNA, the CDR3 is TGTGCCAGCAGCTTAGCGATGCAGGGGGCTACAGATACGCAGTATTTT. Its protein product is CASSLAMQGATDTQYF.

DNA for the CDR3: TGTGCCAGTAGTATAGACCGGCGGAACGAGCAGTACTTC. Translating it yields CASSIDRRNEQYF. The rearrangement joins TRBV19 to TRBJ2-7; D not resolved. V lost 0 bases to trimming and J lost 5 bases, with 8 bases between them. Germline V CDR1 and CDR2: LNHDA, SQIVND (reference sequence). CDR3 length: 13 amino acids.

The J gene is TRBJ1-3, the V gene TRBV27; no clear D gene. This CDR3 comprises 13 residues. With 6 bases removed from V and 8 bases from J, the gap between germline ends came to 14 bases. Germline loops: CDR1 MNHEY, CDR2 SMNVEV (reference sequence). CDR3 in amino acids: CASRQYPLDTIYF. The DNA for the CDR3 is TGTGCCAGCAGACAGTACCCCCTGGACACCATATATTTT.

The rearrangement uses TRBV16 and TRBJ2-5, with D unclear. CDR1 is KGHSY and CDR2 is FQNENV in the germline V gene. Deletions cut 5 bases from V and 5 bases from J, with 18 bases between. The CDR3 is 15 residues long. CDR3 sequence: CASSSRARKRETQYF. The CDR3 DNA follows: TGTGCCAGCAGCTCCCGAGCGAGGAAAAGGGAGACCCAGTACTTC. Drawing the rest from reference TRBV16 and TRBJ2-5, the complete variable domain is GEEVAQTPKHLVRGEGQKAKLYCAPIKGHSYVFWYQQVLKNEFKFLISFQNENVFDETGMPKERFSAKCLPNSPCSLEIQATKLEDSAVYFCASSSRARKRETQYFGPGTRLLVL.

This chain joins TRBV18 and TRBJ2-2; 7 bases are shared with TRBD2. Germline CDR1 is KGHSH and CDR2 is LQKENI. The ends lost 0 bases at V and 6 bases at J; junction bases unmatched: 13. The CDR3 spans 18 residues. The CDR3 reads CASSPPGSRDYLSGELFF. CDR3 sequence (DNA): TGTGCCAGCTCACCACCAGGTTCCCGGGACTACCTTTCCGGGGAGCTGTTTTTT.

This chain joins TRBV7-8 and TRBJ1-1; D unclear. The V end was cut by 5 bases, the J end by 6 bases, with 13 bases between. Per the germline V gene, CDR1 is SGHVS and CDR2 is FQNEAQ. The CDR3 is 13 amino acids. The CDR3 is CASSPPRGPEAFF. The CDR3 nucleotides are TGTGCCAGCAGCCCGCCGCGTGGTCCTGAAGCTTTCTTT.

The chain couples TRBV27 to TRBJ2-2; TRBD1 might be the D (6 bases). The CDR3 loop spans 17 amino acids. Germline V gene lookup returns CDR1 MNHEY and CDR2 SMNVEV (reference sequence). The V end was cut by 6 bases, the J end by 0 bases, with 17 bases between. The CDR3 nucleotides read TGTGCCAGCAGGGGTCCACCCGGGACACCGAACACCGGGGAGCTGTTTTTT. Its protein is CASRGPPGTPNTGELFF.

This rearrangement joins TRBV29-1 to TRBJ2-7, with 8 bases identical to TRBD2. CDR1 SQVTM and CDR2 ANQGSEA come from the germline V gene. The CDR3 loop spans 14 amino acids. Trimming at V came to 7 bases and at J to 2 bases, leaving 10 bases not matched to a gene. In DNA form, the CDR3 reads TGCAGCGCTGGGGGAGCGGGAGAGGCCTACGAGCAGTACTTC. This translates into CSAGGAGEAYEQYF.

The chain couples TRBV10-2 to TRBJ2-3; 14 positions agree with TRBD2. V lost 8 bases, J lost 6 bases, and 7 bases stayed unmatched. CDR1 is WSHSY and CDR2 is SAAADI in the germline V gene. The CDR3 is made up of 15 amino acids. The DNA of the CDR3 is TGCGCCAGCGCGCCGGGACTAGCGGGAGTCGATACGCAGTATTTT. Its translation: CASAPGLAGVDTQYF.

This clone has just a few counts. V usage is TRBV2 and J usage is TRBJ2-5; D might be TRBD2 (7 bases). V was shortened by 8 bases and J by 4 bases, with 11 bases between the two germline ends. Per germline, CDR1 SNHLY and CDR2 FYNNEI. This CDR3 contains 12 residues. The CDR3 here is CASGGGRETQYF. The CDR3 DNA follows: TGTGCCAGCGGGGGCGGGAGAGAGACCCAGTACTTC.

The V gene is TRBV21-1, the J gene TRBJ1-1; the DNA was not compared with TRBD1, the D call given in the table. TRBV21-1 counts as a pseudogene. This CDR3 has 16 amino acids. In DNA form, the CDR3 reads TGTGCCAGCAGCAAAGAAAGGGGAACAGGGGTCACTGAAGCTTTCTTT. Translation gives CASSKERGTGVTEAFF.